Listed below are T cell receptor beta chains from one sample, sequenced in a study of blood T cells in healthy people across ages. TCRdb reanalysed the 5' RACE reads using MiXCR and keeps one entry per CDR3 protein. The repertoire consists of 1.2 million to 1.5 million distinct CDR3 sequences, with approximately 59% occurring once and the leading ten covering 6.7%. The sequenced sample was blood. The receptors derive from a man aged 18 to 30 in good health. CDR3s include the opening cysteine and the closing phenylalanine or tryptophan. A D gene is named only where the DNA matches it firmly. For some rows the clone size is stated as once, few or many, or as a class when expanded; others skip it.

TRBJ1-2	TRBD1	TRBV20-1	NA	CSARDRGRGRYYGYTF	TGCAGTGCTAGAGATAGAGGCAGGGGGCGATACTATGGCTACACCTTC
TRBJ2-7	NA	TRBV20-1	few	CSARDRKGAYEQYF	TGCAGTGCTAGAGATCGCAAAGGGGCCTACGAGCAGTACTTC
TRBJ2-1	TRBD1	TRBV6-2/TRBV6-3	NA	CASNPDRGNEQFF	TGTGCCAGCAACCCAGACAGGGGCAATGAGCAGTTCTTC
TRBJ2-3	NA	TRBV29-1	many	CSVWSGASTDTQYF	TGCAGCGTTTGGAGCGGAGCTAGCACAGATACGCAGTATTTT
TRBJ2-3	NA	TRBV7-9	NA	CASLGFSTDTQYF	TGTGCCAGCCTAGGGTTTAGCACAGATACGCAGTATTTT
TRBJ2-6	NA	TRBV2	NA	CASYRQSGANVLTF	TGTGCCAGCTACAGACAGTCTGGGGCCAACGTCCTGACTTTC
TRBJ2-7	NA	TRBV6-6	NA	CASSYGGQYF	TGTGCCAGCAGTTACGGCGGGCAGTACTTC
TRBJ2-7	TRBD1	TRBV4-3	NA	CASSQERPGQGFSYEQYF	TGCGCCAGCAGCCAAGAGCGTCCGGGACAGGGATTCTCCTACGAGCAGTACTTC
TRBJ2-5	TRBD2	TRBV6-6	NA	CASSATSGGPNEQYF	TGTGCCAGCAGTGCGACTAGCGGGGGCCCCAATGAGCAGTACTTC
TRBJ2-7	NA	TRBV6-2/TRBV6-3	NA	CASSYLALYEQYF	TGTGCCAGCAGTTACTTAGCCCTCTACGAGCAGTACTTC
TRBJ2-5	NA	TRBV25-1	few	CASKLEETQYF	TGTGCCAGCAAACTAGAGGAGACCCAGTACTTC
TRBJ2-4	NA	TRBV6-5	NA	CASSVLSGSHIQYF	TGTGCCAGCAGCGTATTATCGGGGTCACACATTCAGTACTTC
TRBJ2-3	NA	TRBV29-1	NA	CSVIKGGDPTDTQYF	TGCAGCGTCATCAAGGGGGGGGATCCCACAGATACGCAGTATTTT
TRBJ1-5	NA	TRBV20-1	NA	CSASWGQPQHF	TGCAGTGCTAGTTGGGGTCAGCCCCAGCATTTT
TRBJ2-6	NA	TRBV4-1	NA	CASSQAGRISGANVLTF	TGCGCCAGCAGCCAAGCGGGGCGGATCTCTGGGGCCAACGTCCTGACTTTC
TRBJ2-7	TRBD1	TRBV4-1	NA	CASSQRTGGTYEQYF	TGCGCCAGCAGCCAACGGACAGGGGGAACCTACGAGCAGTACTTC
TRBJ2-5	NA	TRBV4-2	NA	CASSQDPVDSGWLETQYF	TGTGCCAGCAGCCAAGATCCGGTGGACAGCGGGTGGTTAGAGACCCAGTACTTC
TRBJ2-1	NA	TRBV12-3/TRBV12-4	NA	CASSVVGIYNEQFF	TGTGCCAGCAGTGTTGTGGGGATCTACAATGAGCAGTTCTTC
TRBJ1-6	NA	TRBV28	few	CASSSDEGSPLHF	TGTGCCAGCAGTTCCGATGAGGGTTCACCCCTCCACTTT
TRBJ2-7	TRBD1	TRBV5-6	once	CASSLAPFRDRRYEQYF	TGTGCCAGCAGCTTGGCGCCCTTCCGGGACAGGAGGTACGAGCAGTACTTC
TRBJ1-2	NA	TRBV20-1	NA	CSARVGIEYYGYTF	TGCAGTGCTAGGGTGGGGATAGAGTACTATGGCTACACCTTC
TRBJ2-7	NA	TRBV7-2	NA	CASSSPTRDEQYF	TGTGCCAGCAGCTCCCCCACCAGAGACGAGCAGTACTTC
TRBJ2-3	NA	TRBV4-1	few	CASSPTIRTDTQYF	TGCGCCAGCAGCCCTACTATCCGGACAGATACGCAGTATTTT
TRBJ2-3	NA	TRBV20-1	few	CSARFRLITDTQYF	TGCAGTGCTAGATTCAGGCTTATCACAGATACGCAGTATTTT
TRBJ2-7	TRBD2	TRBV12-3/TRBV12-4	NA	CASSLVGGTGRGEQYF	TGTGCCAGCAGTTTAGTAGGAGGGACCGGGAGGGGCGAGCAGTACTTC
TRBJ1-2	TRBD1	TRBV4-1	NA	CASSPTASTGDGYTF	TGCGCCAGCAGCCCGACCGCCTCGACAGGGGACGGCTACACCTTC
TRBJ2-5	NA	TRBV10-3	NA	CAISQGIQETQYF	TGTGCCATCAGTCAGGGGATACAAGAGACCCAGTACTTC
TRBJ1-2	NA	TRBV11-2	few	CASSLDPGLPYGYTF	TGTGCCAGCAGCTTAGATCCGGGACTTCCTTATGGCTACACCTTC
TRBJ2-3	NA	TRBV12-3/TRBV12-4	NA	CASSSWTIGGITDTQYF	TGTGCCAGCAGTTCTTGGACTATTGGTGGCATCACAGATACGCAGTATTTT
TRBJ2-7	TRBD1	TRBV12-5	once	CASARSLEGRTGAYEQYF	TGTGCTAGTGCCAGATCTCTGGAGGGTCGGACAGGGGCCTACGAGCAGTACTTC
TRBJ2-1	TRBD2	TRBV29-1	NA	CSVGGRAGAPYNEQFF	TGCAGCGTGGGGGGACGAGCGGGAGCCCCCTACAATGAGCAGTTCTTC
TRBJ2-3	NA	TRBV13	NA	CASSFRSSDTQYF	TGTGCCAGCAGCTTCCGTAGTTCCGATACGCAGTATTTT